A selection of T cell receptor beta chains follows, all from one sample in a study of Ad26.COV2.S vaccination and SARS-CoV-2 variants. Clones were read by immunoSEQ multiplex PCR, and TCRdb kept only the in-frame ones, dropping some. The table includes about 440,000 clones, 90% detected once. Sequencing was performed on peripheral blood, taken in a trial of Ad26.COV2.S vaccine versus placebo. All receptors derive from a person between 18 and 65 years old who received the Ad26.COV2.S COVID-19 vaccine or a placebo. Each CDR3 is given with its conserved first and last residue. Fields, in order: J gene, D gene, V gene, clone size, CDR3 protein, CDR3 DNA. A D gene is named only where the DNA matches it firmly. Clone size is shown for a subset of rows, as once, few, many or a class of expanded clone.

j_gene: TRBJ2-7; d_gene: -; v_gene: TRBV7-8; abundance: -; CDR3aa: CASSHAYEQYF; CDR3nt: TGTGCCAGCAGCCACGCCTACGAGCAGTACTTC
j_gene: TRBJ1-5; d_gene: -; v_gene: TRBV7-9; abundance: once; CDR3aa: CASSLEGTQPQHF; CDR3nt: TGTGCCAGCAGCTTAGAAGGGACCCAGCCCCAGCATTTT
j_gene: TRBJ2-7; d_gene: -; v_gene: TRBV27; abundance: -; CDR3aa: CASSSRTDRDVTYEQYF; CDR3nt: TGTGCCAGCAGTAGCCGGACGGACCGTGACGTTACCTACGAGCAGTACTTC
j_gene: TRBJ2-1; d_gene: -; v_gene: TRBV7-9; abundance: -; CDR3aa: CASSLGDWKFF; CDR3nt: TGTGCCAGCAGCTTGGGGGACTGGAAGTTCTTC
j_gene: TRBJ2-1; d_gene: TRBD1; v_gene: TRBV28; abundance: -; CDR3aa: CACGDRGQVEQFF; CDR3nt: TGTGCCTGTGGGGACAGGGGGCAGGTTGAGCAGTTCTTC
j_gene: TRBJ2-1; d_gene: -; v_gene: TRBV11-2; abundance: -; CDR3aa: CASSLEWGRGNEQFF; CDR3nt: TGTGCCAGCAGCTTAGAGTGGGGCAGGGGTAATGAGCAGTTCTTC
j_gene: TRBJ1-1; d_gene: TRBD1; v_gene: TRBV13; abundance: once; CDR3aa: CASSRPQGALATEAFF; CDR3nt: TGTGCCAGCAGCCGCCCCCAGGGGGCCCTGGCCACTGAAGCTTTCTTT
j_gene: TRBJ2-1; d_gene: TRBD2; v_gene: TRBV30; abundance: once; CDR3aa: CAWRTRLAHYNEQFF; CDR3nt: TGTGCCTGGAGGACTCGACTAGCCCACTACAATGAGCAGTTCTTC
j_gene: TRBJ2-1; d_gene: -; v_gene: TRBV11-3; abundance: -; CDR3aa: CASSLESGVLGGEQFF; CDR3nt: TGTGCCAGCAGCTTAGAAAGTGGCGTTCTAGGCGGTGAGCAGTTCTTC
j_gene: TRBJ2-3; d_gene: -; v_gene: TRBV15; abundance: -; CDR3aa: CATSSQLGRKVTDTQYF; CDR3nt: TGTGCCACCAGCAGCCAACTAGGCCGTAAGGTCACAGATACGCAGTATTTT
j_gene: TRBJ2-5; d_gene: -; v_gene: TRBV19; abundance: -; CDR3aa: CASSMSGDRQETQYF; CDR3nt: TGTGCCAGTAGTATGTCTGGGGATCGTCAAGAGACCCAGTACTTC
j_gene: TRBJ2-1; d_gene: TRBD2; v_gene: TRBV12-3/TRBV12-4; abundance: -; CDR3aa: CASRPAGGGEQFF; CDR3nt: TGTGCCAGCCGTCCCGCGGGAGGGGGAGAGCAGTTCTTC
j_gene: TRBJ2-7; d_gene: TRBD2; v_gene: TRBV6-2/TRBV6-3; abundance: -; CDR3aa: CASSSDLTRGGRTYEQYF; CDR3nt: TGTGCCAGCAGTTCCGACCTTACCCGGGGGGGGCGGACCTACGAGCAGTACTTC
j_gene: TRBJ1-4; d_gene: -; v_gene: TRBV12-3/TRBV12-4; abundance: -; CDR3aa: CASSLGEGEKLFF; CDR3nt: TGTGCCAGCAGTTTAGGGGAGGGGGAAAAACTGTTTTTT
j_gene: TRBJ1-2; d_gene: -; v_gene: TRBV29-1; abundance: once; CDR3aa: CSAVGIAGAPYGYTF; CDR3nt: TGCAGCGCCGTGGGTATAGCGGGGGCTCCCTATGGCTACACCTTC
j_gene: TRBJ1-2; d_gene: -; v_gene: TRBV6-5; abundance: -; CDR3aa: CASSYGDTRRNGYTF; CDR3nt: TGTGCCAGCAGTTATGGGGACACGCGAAGAAATGGCTACACCTTC
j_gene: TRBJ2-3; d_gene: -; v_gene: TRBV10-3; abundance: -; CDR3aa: CAISADSGLTDTQYF; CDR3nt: TGTGCCATCAGTGCTGATTCCGGTCTCACAGATACGCAGTATTTT
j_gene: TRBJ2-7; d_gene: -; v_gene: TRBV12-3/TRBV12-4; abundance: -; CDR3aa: CASSSGPYEQYF; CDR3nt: TGTGCCAGCAGTTCGGGCCCCTACGAGCAGTACTTC
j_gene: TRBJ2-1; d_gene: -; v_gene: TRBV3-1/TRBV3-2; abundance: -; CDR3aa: CASSQRALDRNEQFF; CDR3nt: TGTGCCAGCAGCCAGCGAGCACTAGATCGCAATGAGCAGTTCTTC
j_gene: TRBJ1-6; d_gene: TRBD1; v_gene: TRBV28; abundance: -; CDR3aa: CASSSPRDRGGSPLHF; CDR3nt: TGTGCCAGCAGTTCCCCCCGGGACAGGGGGGGATCACCCCTCCACTTT
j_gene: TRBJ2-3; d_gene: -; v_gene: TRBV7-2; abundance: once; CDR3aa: CASSLFQGPDTQYF; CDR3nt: TGTGCCAGCAGCTTGTTTCAGGGTCCAGATACGCAGTATTTT
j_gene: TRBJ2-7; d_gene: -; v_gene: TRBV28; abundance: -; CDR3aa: CASSWAAYEQYF; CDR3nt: TGTGCCAGCAGTTGGGCAGCCTACGAGCAGTACTTC
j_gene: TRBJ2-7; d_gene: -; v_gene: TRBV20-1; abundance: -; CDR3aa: CSIQDYEQYF; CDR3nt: TGCAGTATCCAGGACTACGAGCAGTACTTC
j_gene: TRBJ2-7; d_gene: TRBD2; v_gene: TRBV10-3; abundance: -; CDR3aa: CAISPTSGSTYEQYF; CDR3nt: TGTGCCATCAGTCCTACTAGCGGGAGCACCTACGAGCAGTACTTC
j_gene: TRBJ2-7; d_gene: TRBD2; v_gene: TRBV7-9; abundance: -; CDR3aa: CASSLSGATYEQYF; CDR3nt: TGTGCCAGCAGCTTAAGCGGGGCGACCTACGAGCAGTACTTC
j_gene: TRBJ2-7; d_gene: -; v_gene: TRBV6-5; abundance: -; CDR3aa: CASRRTVHEQYF; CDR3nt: TGTGCCAGCAGGAGGACAGTGCACGAGCAGTACTTC
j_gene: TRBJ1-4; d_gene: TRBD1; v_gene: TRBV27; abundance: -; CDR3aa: CASRQQGARANEKLFF; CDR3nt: TGTGCCAGCAGACAACAGGGGGCGCGGGCTAATGAAAAACTGTTTTTT
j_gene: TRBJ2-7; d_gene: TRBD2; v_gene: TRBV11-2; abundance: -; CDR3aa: CASSSTSGSYEQYF; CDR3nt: TGTGCCAGCAGCTCTACTAGCGGTTCCTACGAGCAGTACTTC
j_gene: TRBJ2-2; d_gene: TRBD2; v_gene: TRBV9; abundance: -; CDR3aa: CASSVPIAGRDTGELFF; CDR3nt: TGTGCCAGCAGCGTGCCAATAGCGGGAAGAGACACCGGGGAGCTGTTTTTT
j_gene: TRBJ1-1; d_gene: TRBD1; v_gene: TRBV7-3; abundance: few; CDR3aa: CASSITGGNTEAFF; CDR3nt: TGTGCCAGCAGCATCACAGGGGGAAACACTGAAGCTTTCTTT
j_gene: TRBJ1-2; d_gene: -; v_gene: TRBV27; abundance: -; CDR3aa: CASSLSRNYGYTF; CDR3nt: TGTGCCAGCAGTTTAAGCAGAAACTATGGCTACACCTTC
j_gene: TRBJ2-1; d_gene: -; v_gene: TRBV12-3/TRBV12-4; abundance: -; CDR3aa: CASARERGKFF; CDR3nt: TGTGCCAGCGCAAGGGAGAGGGGCAAGTTCTTC
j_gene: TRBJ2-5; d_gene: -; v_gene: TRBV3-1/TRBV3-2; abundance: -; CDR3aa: CASSQGGMETQYF; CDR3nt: TGTGCCAGCAGCCAAGGGGGGATGGAGACCCAGTACTTC
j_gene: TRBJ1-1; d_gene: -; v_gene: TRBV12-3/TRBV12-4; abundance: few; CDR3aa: CASSSGVRTEAFF; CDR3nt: TGTGCCAGCAGCTCCGGGGTCAGGACTGAAGCTTTCTTT
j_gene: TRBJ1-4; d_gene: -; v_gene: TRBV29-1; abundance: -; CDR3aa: CSVQGPAGMDVFEKLFF; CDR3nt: TGCAGCGTTCAAGGGCCCGCAGGAATGGATGTGTTCGAAAAACTGTTTTTT
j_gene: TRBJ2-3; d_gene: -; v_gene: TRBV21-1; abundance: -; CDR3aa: CASSKESTSDPDTQYF; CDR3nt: TGTGCCAGCAGCAAAGAAAGTACTTCAGATCCGGATACGCAGTATTTT
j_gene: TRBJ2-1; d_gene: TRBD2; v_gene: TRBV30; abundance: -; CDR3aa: CAWRGRLAGIFNEQFF; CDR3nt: TGTGCCTGGAGGGGAAGGCTAGCGGGGATATTCAATGAGCAGTTCTTC
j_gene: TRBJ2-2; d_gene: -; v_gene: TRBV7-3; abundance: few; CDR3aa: CASSLNGGANTGELFF; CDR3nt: TGTGCCAGCAGCTTAAACGGGGGCGCGAACACCGGGGAGCTGTTTTTT
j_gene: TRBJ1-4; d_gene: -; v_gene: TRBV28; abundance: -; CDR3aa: CASSLLREEATNEKLFF; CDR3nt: TGTGCCAGCAGTTTATTAAGGGAAGAAGCAACTAATGAAAAACTGTTTTTT
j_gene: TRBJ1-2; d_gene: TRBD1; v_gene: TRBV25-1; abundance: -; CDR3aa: CASSGTGGNYGYTF; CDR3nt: TGTGCCAGTTCCGGGACAGGGGGCAACTATGGCTACACCTTC
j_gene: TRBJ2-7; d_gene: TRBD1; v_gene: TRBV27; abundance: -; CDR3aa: CASSLPGQGGEQYF; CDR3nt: TGTGCCAGCAGTTTACCCGGACAGGGTGGCGAGCAGTACTTC
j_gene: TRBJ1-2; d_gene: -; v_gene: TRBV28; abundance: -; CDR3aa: CASSSRTVLYGYTF; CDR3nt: TGTGCCAGCAGTTCCCGGACGGTCCTCTATGGCTACACCTTC
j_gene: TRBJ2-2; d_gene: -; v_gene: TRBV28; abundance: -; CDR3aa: CASSLMEPGPGELFF; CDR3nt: TGTGCCAGCAGTTTAATGGAGCCTGGCCCCGGGGAGCTGTTTTTT
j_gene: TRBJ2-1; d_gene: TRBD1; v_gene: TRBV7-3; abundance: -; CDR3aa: CASRMTGSIHNEQFF; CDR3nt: TGTGCCAGCAGGATGACAGGGAGTATACACAATGAGCAGTTCTTC